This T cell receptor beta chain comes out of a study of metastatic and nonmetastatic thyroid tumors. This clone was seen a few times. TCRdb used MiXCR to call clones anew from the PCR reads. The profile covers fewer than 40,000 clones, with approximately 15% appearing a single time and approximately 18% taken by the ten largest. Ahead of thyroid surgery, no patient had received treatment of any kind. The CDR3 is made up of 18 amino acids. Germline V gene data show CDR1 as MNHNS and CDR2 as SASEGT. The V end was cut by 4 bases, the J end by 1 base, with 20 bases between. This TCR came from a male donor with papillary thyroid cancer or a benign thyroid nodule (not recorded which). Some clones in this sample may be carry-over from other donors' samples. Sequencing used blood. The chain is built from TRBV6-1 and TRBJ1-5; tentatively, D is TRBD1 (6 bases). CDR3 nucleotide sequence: TGTGCCAGCAGTGGGGACTCCGGGGGGCCAGGAAGCAATCAGCCCCAGCATTTT. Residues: CASSGDSGGPGSNQPQHF.